The clone carrying this T cell receptor (beta chain) was recorded a few times. The antigen is unknown. The data originate from a study of CD8+ T cells in alopecia areata. Study-wide points: For lesional scalp, especially alopecia totalis/universalis, clonality was higher than in normal scalp.

RNA was extracted and reverse transcribed into cDNA as the sequencing template. TCRdb's copy holds only in-frame clones and misses some; the assay was immunoSEQ multiplex PCR. The table has about 82,000 clones, just over 50% seen once. V lost 5 bases to trimming and J lost 6 bases; unmatched junction nucleotides: 10. The CDR3 runs 14 residues. Germline CDR1 and CDR2: SQVTM and ANQGSEA. This TCR derives from a human donor with alopecia areata. The sequenced sample consisted of NKG2D-high CD8+ T cells sorted from blood. The gene calls are TRBV29-1 and TRBJ2-7, with TRBD1 matching 10 bases. The CDR3 coding sequence is TGCAGCGTTACCCCCGGGACAGGGGCCGCCGAGCAGTACTTC. As protein: CSVTPGTGAAEQYF.